The next 8 T cell receptor beta chains were all read from a single sample in a study of OX40 agonist ivuxolimab in advanced cancers. Repertoires were generated with immunoSEQ multiplex PCR, while TCRdb's copy carries only in-frame clones and drops some. Of some 45,000 clones listed, approximately 90% are singletons. The material sequenced was CD4+ or CD8+ T cells sorted from blood, taken in a trial of the OX40 agonist ivuxolimab. These TCRs come from an adult with an advanced solid tumor such as melanoma, head and neck, liver or kidney cancer.

The chain couples TRBV7-8 to TRBJ1-5; TRBD1 might be the D (5 bases). This CDR3 comprises 15 residues. Germline CDR1 SGHVS, CDR2 FQNEAQ. With 1 base removed from V and 2 bases from J, the gap between germline ends came to 9 bases. CDR3 amino acids: CASSLGRGGNQPQHF. CDR3 sequence (DNA): TGTGCCAGCAGCTTAGGACGGGGGGGCAATCAGCCCCAGCATTTT.

V gene TRBV2 combines with J gene TRBJ2-1; maybe TRBD1 (5 bases). Germline V lookup: CDR1 SNHLY, CDR2 FYNNEI. The CDR3 loop spans 15 amino acids. The V gene lost 6 bases and the J gene lost 4 bases, with 16 bases spanning the gap. The CDR3 region is CASRDPMKGYNEQFF. CDR3 bases: TGTGCCAGCAGGGACCCCATGAAGGGGTACAATGAGCAGTTCTTC.

The gene calls are TRBV6-5 and TRBJ2-7, with D possibly being TRBD2 (5 bases). Germline CDR1 reads MNHEY; CDR2 reads SVGAGI. Trimming stripped 3 bases from V and 4 bases from J, with 7 bases between. The CDR3 contains 12 residues. The CDR3 region is CASSYIAYEQYF. The CDR3 coding sequence is TGTGCCAGCAGTTATATAGCGTACGAGCAGTACTTC.

The rearrangement joins TRBV4-1 to TRBJ2-5; maybe TRBD2 (5 bases). Near its end, the DNA agrees better with TRBJ2-7, so the J call may be wrong. CDR1 is MGHRA and CDR2 is YSYEKL in the germline V gene. The CDR3 has 14 amino acids. The CDR3 DNA follows: TGCGCCAGCAGCGAAACAAGCGGAAACTACGAGCAGTACTTC. Its translation: CASSETSGNYEQYF.

The chain links TRBV7-8 to TRBJ2-5; perhaps TRBD1 as D (6 bases). The germline gives CDR1 SGHVS, CDR2 FQNEAQ. V dropped 5 bases and J dropped 0 bases, with 10 bases sitting between them. This CDR3 is built from 14 residues. The CDR3 nucleotides read TGTGCCAGCAGCCCACGGACAGACCAAGAGACCCAGTACTTC. It translates to CASSPRTDQETQYF.

This chain links TRBV19 with TRBJ2-1; TRBD2 aligns across 12 bases. The CDR3 consists of 16 residues. Germline CDR1 LNHDA, CDR2 SQIVND (reference sequence). The V gene end was trimmed by 3 bases and the J gene end by 7 bases; junction bases not matched to a gene: 7. The CDR3 sequence: CASSIGGLAGLNEQFF. The CDR3 bases are TGTGCCAGTAGTATTGGGGGACTAGCGGGTTTAAATGAGCAGTTCTTC.

This chain links TRBV5-6 with TRBJ1-1; no definite D call. CDR3 length equals 15 residues. V was pared by 0 bases and J by 0 bases, with 9 bases between. Germline V gene data show CDR1 as SGHDT and CDR2 as YYEEEE. The DNA for the CDR3 is TGTGCCAGCAGCTTGGAGGTCACAATGAACACTGAAGCTTTCTTT. Its protein product is CASSLEVTMNTEAFF.

The V gene is TRBV5-6, the J gene TRBJ1-2; 8 bases fit TRBD1. The CDR3 has 16 residues. J was trimmed by 3 bases and V by 2 bases; bases with no gene match: 9. Germline V lookup: CDR1 SGHDT, CDR2 YYEEEE. The chain's CDR3 is CASSFRTGNSDYGYTF. DNA of the CDR3: TGTGCCAGCAGCTTTCGGACAGGGAATAGTGACTATGGCTACACCTTC.